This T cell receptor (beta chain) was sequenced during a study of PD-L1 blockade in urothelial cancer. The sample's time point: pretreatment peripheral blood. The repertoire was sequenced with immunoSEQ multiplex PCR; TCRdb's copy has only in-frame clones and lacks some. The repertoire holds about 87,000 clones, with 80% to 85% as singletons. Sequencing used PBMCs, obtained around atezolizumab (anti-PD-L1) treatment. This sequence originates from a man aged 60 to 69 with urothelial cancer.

The CDR3 sequence: CASSVKGAGEQYF. In nucleotides, the CDR3 is TGTGCCAGCAGCGTAAAGGGGGCGGGAGAGCAGTACTTC. The genes are TRBV9 and TRBJ2-7, with D perhaps matching TRBD1 (7 bases). Trimming cost V 1 base and J 7 bases, with 12 bases left between them. Germline loops: CDR1 SGDLS, CDR2 YYNGEE. This CDR3 spans 13 amino acids. Based on the CDR3 plus reference TRBV9 and TRBJ2-7, the full variable domain is DSGVTQTPKHLITATGQRVTLRCSPRSGDLSVYWYQQSLDQGLQFLIQYYNGEERAKGNILERFSAQQFPDLHSELNLSSLELGDSALYFCASSVKGAGEQYFGPGTRLTVT.